This T cell receptor beta chain was sequenced during a study of shared clonotypes between healthy human individuals. Study details: Each donor's CD8 memory used one plate, CD8 naive two, each CD4 subset three.

This CDR3 has 21 amino acids. Trimming removed 0 bases from V and 0 bases from J; junction bases left unmatched: 12. The germline CDR1 and CDR2 sequences are MGHRA and YSYEKL. The study ran the assay at deep level. Every immunoSEQ plate was one replicate of a subset's evenly spread DNA. Profiled with immunoSEQ multiplex PCR; TCRdb holds only in-frame clones, not every one. Of about 2.4 million clones in the sample, 90% to 95% were seen once. The chain combines TRBV4-1 with TRBJ2-6; 9 positions match TRBD1. This TCR was recovered from a young man in good health. Sequenced sample: naive CD4+ T cells sorted from blood. Subset given: CD45RA+ positively selected. CDR3 coding DNA: TGCGCCAGCAGCCAAGATAGAATTGGACAGGGGTTTTACTCTGGGGCCAACGTCCTGACTTTC. This sequence encodes CASSQDRIGQGFYSGANVLTF.